This T cell receptor beta chain was sequenced during a study of a mutant IDH1 vaccine in newly diagnosed glioma. Time point here: baseline, week 1 (first vaccination visit). Treatment: pre-vaccination baseline after standard-of-care therapy. New IDH1-mutant, ATRX-lost WHO grade 3 or 4 astrocytomas occurred in donors. Clones were sequenced by immunoSEQ multiplex PCR, and TCRdb holds only the in-frame ones, with some missing. The sample includes about 66,000 clones, 70% to 90% of them seen just once. The V end lost 0 bases, the J end lost 7 bases, and 13 bases lay between the germline ends. Germline CDR1 and CDR2: SGHRS and YFSETQ. This CDR3 is 14 amino acids long.

The TCR sequence derives from a man between 25 and 39 years old with glioma. The genes are TRBV5-1 and TRBJ1-2; the D gene is possibly TRBD1 (5 bases). Sample: PBMCs, taken from a glioma patient treated with radiotherapy, temozolomide or both. The CDR3 is CASSLEYRRGGYTF. DNA of the CDR3: TGCGCCAGCAGCTTGGAGTACAGGAGGGGTGGCTACACCTTC.